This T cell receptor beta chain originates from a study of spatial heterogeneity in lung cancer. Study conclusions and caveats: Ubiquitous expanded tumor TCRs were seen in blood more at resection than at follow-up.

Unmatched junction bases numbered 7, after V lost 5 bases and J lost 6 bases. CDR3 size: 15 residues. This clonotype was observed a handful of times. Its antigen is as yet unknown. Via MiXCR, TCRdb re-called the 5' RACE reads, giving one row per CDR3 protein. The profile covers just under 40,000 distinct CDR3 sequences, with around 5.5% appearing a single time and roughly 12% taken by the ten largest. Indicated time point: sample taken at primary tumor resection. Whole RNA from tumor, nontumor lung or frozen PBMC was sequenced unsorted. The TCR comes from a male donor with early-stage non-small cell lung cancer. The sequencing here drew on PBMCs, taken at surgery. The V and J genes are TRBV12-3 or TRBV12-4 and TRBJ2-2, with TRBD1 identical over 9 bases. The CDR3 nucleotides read TGTGCCAGCAGTCTGAGACAGGGGGAAGCCGGGGAGCTGTTTTTT. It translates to CASSLRQGEAGELFF.